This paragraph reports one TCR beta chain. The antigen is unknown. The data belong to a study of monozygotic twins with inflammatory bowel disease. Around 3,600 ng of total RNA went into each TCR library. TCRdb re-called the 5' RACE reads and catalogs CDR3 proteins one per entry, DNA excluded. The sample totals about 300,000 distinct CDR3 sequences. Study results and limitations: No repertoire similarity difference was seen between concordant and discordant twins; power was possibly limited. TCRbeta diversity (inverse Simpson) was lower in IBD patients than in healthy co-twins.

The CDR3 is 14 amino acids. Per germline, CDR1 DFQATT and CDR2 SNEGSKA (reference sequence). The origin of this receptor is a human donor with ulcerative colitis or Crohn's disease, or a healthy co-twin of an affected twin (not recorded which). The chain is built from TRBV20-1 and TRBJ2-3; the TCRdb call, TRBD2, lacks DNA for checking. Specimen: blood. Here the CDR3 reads CSALLSGRTDTQYF.